This T cell receptor (beta chain) stems from a study of blood T cell repertoires in COVID-19. Study background: Acute-phase and convalescent COVID-19 samples originated in the United States, Italy and Spain. The analysed material was cDNA or gDNA that came from T cells, B-cell-depleted T cells, or PBMCs.

Trimming pared 4 bases from V and 4 bases from J, leaving 11 bases between. Germline-derived CDR1 and CDR2 are SGHRS and YFSETQ. The CDR3 has 14 residues. Authors' analysis steps: How many nucleated cells were present was estimated from reference gene primer amplification. Measured with immunoSEQ multiplex PCR; TCRdb has only the in-frame clones, and not every one. The V and J calls and the clone size are those of that table, but D and trimming were determined from the DNA. Of about 270,000 clones listed, roughly 85% are singletons. V usage is TRBV5-1 and J usage is TRBJ1-4; no clear D. Sequenced material: peripheral blood. This sequence originates from a human donor in a cohort sampled during active COVID-19. The CDR3 sequence is CASSPRGSNEKLFF. In nucleotides, the CDR3 is TGCGCCAGCAGCCCGCGGGGAAGTAATGAAAAACTGTTTTTT. Full variable domain (missing parts from reference TRBV5-1 and TRBJ1-4): KAGVTQTPRYLIKTRGQQVTLSCSPISGHRSVSWYQQTPGQGLQFLFEYFSETQRNKGNFPGRFSGRQFSNSRSEMNVSTLELGDSALYLCASSPRGSNEKLFFGSGTQLSVL.